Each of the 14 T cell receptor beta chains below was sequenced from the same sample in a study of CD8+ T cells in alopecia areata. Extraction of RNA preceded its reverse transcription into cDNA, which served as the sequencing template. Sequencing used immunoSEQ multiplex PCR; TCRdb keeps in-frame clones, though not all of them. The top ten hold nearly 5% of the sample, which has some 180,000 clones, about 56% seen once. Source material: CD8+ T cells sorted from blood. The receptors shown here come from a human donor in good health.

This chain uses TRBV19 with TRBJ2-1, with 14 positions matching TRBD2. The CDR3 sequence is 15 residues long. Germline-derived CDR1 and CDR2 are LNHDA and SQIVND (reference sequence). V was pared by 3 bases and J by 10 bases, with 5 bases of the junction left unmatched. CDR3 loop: CASSMTSGGAAEQFF. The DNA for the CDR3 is TGTGCCAGTAGTATGACTAGCGGGGGGGCGGCCGAGCAGTTCTTC.

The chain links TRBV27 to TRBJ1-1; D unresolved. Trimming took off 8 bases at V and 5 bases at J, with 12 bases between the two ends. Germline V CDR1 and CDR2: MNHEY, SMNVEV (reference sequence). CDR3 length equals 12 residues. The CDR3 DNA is TGTGCCAGCGGGAGGTCAGGTACTGAAGCTTTCTTT. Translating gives CASGRSGTEAFF.

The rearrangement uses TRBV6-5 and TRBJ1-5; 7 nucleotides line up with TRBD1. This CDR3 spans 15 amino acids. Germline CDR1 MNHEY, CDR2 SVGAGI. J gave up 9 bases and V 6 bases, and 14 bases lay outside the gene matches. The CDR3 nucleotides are TGTGCCAGCAGCCCGGGACAGCCGGCGATCAGGCCCCAGCATTTT. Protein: CASSPGQPAIRPQHF.

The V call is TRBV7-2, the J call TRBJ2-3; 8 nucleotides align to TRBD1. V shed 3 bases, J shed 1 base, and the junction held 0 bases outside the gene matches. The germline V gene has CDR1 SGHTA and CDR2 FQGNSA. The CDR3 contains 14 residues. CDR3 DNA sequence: TGTGCCAGCAGCTTGACAGGGGGCACAGATACGCAGTATTTT. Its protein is CASSLTGGTDTQYF.

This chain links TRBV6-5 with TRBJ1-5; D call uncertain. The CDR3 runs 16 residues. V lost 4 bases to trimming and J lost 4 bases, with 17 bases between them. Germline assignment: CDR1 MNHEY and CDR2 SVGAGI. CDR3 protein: CASSLHPRSRNQPQHF. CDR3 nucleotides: TGTGCCAGCAGTTTACATCCAAGGTCCCGTAATCAGCCCCAGCATTTT.

The CDR3 protein is CASSVDFRTSGTYEQYF. CDR3 DNA: TGTGCCAGCAGCGTAGACTTCCGGACTAGCGGGACCTACGAGCAGTACTTC. The chain is built from TRBV9 and TRBJ2-7; 12 nucleotides line up with TRBD2. This CDR3 contains 17 residues. V trimming: 0 bases; J trimming: 2 bases; junction bases outside the gene matches: 6. The germline V gene has CDR1 SGDLS and CDR2 YYNGEE.

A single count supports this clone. This CDR3 is CASSLTRQKNTEAFF. DNA for the CDR3: TGTGCCAGCAGCTTAACTCGGCAGAAGAACACTGAAGCTTTCTTT. This chain uses TRBV7-3 with TRBJ1-1; D is ambiguous. CDR3 length: 15 residues. The ends were cut back, 0 bases at V and 1 base at J, with 9 bases in the middle. Germline CDR1 and CDR2: SGHTA and FQGTGA. The full variable domain, in which reference TRBV7-3 and TRBJ1-1 provide the parts outside the CDR3, is GAGVSQTPSNKVTEKGKYVELRCDPISGHTALYWYRQSLGQGPEFLIYFQGTGAADDSGLPNDRFFAVRPEGSVSTLKIQRTERGDSAVYLCASSLTRQKNTEAFFGQGTRLTVV.

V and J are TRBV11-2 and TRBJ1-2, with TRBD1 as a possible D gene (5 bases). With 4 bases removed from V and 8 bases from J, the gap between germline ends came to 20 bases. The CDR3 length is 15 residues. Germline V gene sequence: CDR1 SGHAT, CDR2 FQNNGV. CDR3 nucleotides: TGTGCCAGCAGCTCGTCCCCCCGGGGACGGAGCGGCTACACCTTC. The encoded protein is CASSSSPRGRSGYTF.

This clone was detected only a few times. This CDR3 reads CASSTRDGSYNEQFF. The CDR3 DNA sequence: TGTGCCAGCAGTACCCGGGACGGCTCCTACAATGAGCAGTTCTTC. V gene TRBV6-5 combines with J gene TRBJ2-1, with D perhaps given as TRBD1 or TRBD2 (5 bases each). Germline values: CDR1 MNHEY, CDR2 SVGAGI. V gave up 5 bases and J gave up 0 bases, with 11 bases separating them. There are 15 residues in the CDR3.

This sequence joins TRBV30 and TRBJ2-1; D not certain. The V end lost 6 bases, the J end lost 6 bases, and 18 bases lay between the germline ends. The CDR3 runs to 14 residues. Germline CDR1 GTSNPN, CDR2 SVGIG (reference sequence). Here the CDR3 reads CACLLGSWANEQFF. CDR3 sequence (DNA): TGTGCCTGCCTCCTGGGTAGCTGGGCCAATGAGCAGTTCTTC. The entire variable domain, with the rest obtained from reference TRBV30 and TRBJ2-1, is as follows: SQTIHQWPATLVQPVGSPLSLECTVEGTSNPNLYWYRQAAGRGLQLLFYSVGIGQISSEVPQNLSASRPQDRQFILSSKKLLLSDSGFYLCACLLGSWANEQFFGPGTRLTVL.

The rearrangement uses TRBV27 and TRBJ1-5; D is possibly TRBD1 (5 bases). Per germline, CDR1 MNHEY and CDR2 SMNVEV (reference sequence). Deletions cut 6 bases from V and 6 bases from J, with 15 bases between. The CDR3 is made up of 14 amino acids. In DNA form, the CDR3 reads TGTGCCAGCAGGCTCTTAGGGGAGACTCAGCCCCAGCATTTT. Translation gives CASRLLGETQPQHF.

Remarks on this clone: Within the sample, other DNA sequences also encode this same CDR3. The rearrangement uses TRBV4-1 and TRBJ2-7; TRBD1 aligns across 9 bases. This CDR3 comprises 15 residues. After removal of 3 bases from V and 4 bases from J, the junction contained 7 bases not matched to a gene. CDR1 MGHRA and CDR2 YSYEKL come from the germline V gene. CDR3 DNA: TGCGCCAGCAGCCACCCGGGACAGGGTAGGTACGAGCAGTACTTC. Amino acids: CASSHPGQGRYEQYF.

CDR3 sequence reads: CSGESMNTEAFF. CDR3 DNA sequence: TGCAGCGGAGAAAGTATGAACACTGAAGCTTTCTTT. V and J are TRBV29-1 and TRBJ1-1; D remains unclear. The germline V and J ends were trimmed by 7 bases and 0 bases, with 9 bases remaining between them. The germline V gene encodes CDR1 SQVTM and CDR2 ANQGSEA. This CDR3 has 12 residues.

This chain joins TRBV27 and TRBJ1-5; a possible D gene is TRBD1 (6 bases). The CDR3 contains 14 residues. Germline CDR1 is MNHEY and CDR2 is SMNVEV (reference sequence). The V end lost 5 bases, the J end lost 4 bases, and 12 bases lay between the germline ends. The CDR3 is CASSPTGLNQPQHF. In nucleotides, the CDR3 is TGTGCCAGCAGTCCTACAGGGCTGAATCAGCCCCAGCATTTT.